This is a list of T cell receptor beta chains from one sample in a study of Tregs in tolerant kidney transplant recipients. Here immunoSEQ multiplex PCR was the method, and the copy in TCRdb shows in-frame clones only, minus some. The data contain 98,000 or so clones, 90% of them singletons. The material was CD4+ T cells from blood, obtained before the transplant. The receptors derive from a human donor who received a combined kidney and bone marrow transplant. The CDR3 runs from the conserved cysteine through the conserved F or W. The order of the fields is clone size, D gene, CDR3 length, V gene, J gene, CDR3 protein, CDR3 DNA. A D gene is named only where the DNA matches it firmly. Clone size appears in some rows only: once, few, many, or a class for an expanded clone.

clone_size: .
d_call: .
cdr3_length: 16
v_call: TRBV5-1
j_call: TRBJ1-5
cdr3_aa: CASSSLPQEWGQPQHF
cdr3_nt: TGCGCCAGCAGCTCCCTCCCACAGGAATGGGGTCAGCCCCAGCATTTT

clone_size: .
d_call: .
cdr3_length: 14
v_call: TRBV5-4
j_call: TRBJ1-2
cdr3_aa: CASSDVLVPGGYTF
cdr3_nt: TGTGCCAGCAGCGACGTACTGGTGCCGGGTGGCTACACCTTC

clone_size: .
d_call: .
cdr3_length: 16
v_call: TRBV5-1
j_call: TRBJ1-6
cdr3_aa: CASSQAKSSYNSPLHF
cdr3_nt: TGCGCCAGCAGCCAGGCCAAGAGCTCCTATAATTCACCCCTCCACTTT

clone_size: once
d_call: TRBD1
cdr3_length: 14
v_call: TRBV11-1
j_call: TRBJ1-6
cdr3_aa: CASSSRDSRSPLHF
cdr3_nt: TGTGCCAGCAGCTCCCGGGACAGTCGGTCACCCCTCCACTTT

clone_size: .
d_call: .
cdr3_length: 12
v_call: TRBV18
j_call: TRBJ2-7
cdr3_aa: CASSPPGGEQYF
cdr3_nt: TGTGCCAGCTCACCGCCCGGGGGCGAGCAGTACTTC

clone_size: .
d_call: .
cdr3_length: 14
v_call: TRBV13
j_call: TRBJ1-5
cdr3_aa: CASSLGSRVQPQHF
cdr3_nt: TGTGCCAGCAGCTTAGGGTCCCGGGTTCAGCCCCAGCATTTT

clone_size: .
d_call: TRBD2
cdr3_length: 15
v_call: TRBV7-2
j_call: TRBJ2-5
cdr3_aa: CASSGGLAGEETQYF
cdr3_nt: TGTGCCAGCAGCGGGGGACTAGCGGGGGAAGAGACCCAGTACTTC

clone_size: .
d_call: TRBD2
cdr3_length: 16
v_call: TRBV5-1
j_call: TRBJ2-5
cdr3_aa: CASSLWSGGGEETQYF
cdr3_nt: TGCGCCAGCAGCTTGTGGTCGGGAGGGGGGGAAGAGACCCAGTACTTC

clone_size: .
d_call: .
cdr3_length: 14
v_call: TRBV7-6
j_call: TRBJ2-7
cdr3_aa: CASSPARAHYEQYF
cdr3_nt: TGTGCCAGCAGCCCGGCCAGGGCTCATTACGAGCAGTACTTC

clone_size: .
d_call: .
cdr3_length: 13
v_call: TRBV5-4
j_call: TRBJ1-6
cdr3_aa: CASREYGNSPLHF
cdr3_nt: TGTGCCAGCAGGGAGTACGGTAATTCACCCCTCCACTTT

clone_size: .
d_call: TRBD1
cdr3_length: 16
v_call: TRBV27
j_call: TRBJ1-5
cdr3_aa: CASSATGFASNQPQHF
cdr3_nt: TGTGCCAGCAGTGCGACAGGGTTCGCTAGCAATCAGCCCCAGCATTTT

clone_size: .
d_call: .
cdr3_length: 15
v_call: TRBV11-2
j_call: TRBJ1-1
cdr3_aa: CASSTSGLKNTEAFF
cdr3_nt: TGTGCCAGCAGCACCTCGGGTTTGAAGAACACTGAAGCTTTCTTT

clone_size: .
d_call: .
cdr3_length: 15
v_call: TRBV5-4
j_call: TRBJ2-3
cdr3_aa: CASSLAGGASDTQYF
cdr3_nt: TGTGCCAGCAGCTTGGCTGGGGGGGCGAGTGATACGCAGTATTTT

clone_size: once
d_call: .
cdr3_length: 13
v_call: TRBV6-1
j_call: TRBJ2-1
cdr3_aa: CASSADPRGEQFF
cdr3_nt: TGTGCCAGCAGTGCGGACCCTCGGGGTGAGCAGTTCTTC

clone_size: .
d_call: TRBD1
cdr3_length: 15
v_call: TRBV5-4
j_call: TRBJ2-7
cdr3_aa: CASSPTGQPIYEQYF
cdr3_nt: TGTGCCAGCAGCCCGACGGGACAGCCCATCTACGAGCAGTACTTC

clone_size: .
d_call: TRBD2
cdr3_length: 17
v_call: TRBV5-1
j_call: TRBJ2-1
cdr3_aa: CASSLTSGGPTYNEQFF
cdr3_nt: TGCGCCAGCAGCTTGACTAGCGGGGGGCCCACCTACAATGAGCAGTTCTTC

clone_size: .
d_call: .
cdr3_length: 14
v_call: TRBV30
j_call: TRBJ1-4
cdr3_aa: CAWSSKETNEKLFF
cdr3_nt: TGTGCCTGGAGTAGTAAGGAGACTAATGAAAAACTGTTTTTT

clone_size: .
d_call: .
cdr3_length: 12
v_call: TRBV5-4
j_call: TRBJ2-1
cdr3_aa: CASSPQGNEQFF
cdr3_nt: TGTGCCAGCAGCCCCCAGGGCAATGAGCAGTTCTTC

clone_size: .
d_call: TRBD1
cdr3_length: 14
v_call: TRBV30
j_call: TRBJ1-5
cdr3_aa: CAWTGGTGVQPQHF
cdr3_nt: TGTGCCTGGACCGGAGGGACAGGGGTCCAGCCCCAGCATTTT

clone_size: .
d_call: .
cdr3_length: 12
v_call: TRBV6-1
j_call: TRBJ2-3
cdr3_aa: CASRTGADTQYF
cdr3_nt: TGTGCCAGCAGAACAGGAGCAGATACGCAGTATTTT

clone_size: .
d_call: .
cdr3_length: 14
v_call: TRBV11-2
j_call: TRBJ2-3
cdr3_aa: CASSLDRIGNKGHF
cdr3_nt: TGTGCCAGCAGCTTAGACCGGATAGGAAACAAGGGGCATTTT

clone_size: .
d_call: .
cdr3_length: 14
v_call: TRBV2
j_call: TRBJ1-1
cdr3_aa: CASRGASGNTEAFF
cdr3_nt: TGTGCCAGCAGGGGGGCCTCGGGAAACACTGAAGCTTTCTTT

clone_size: .
d_call: .
cdr3_length: 14
v_call: TRBV7-2
j_call: TRBJ1-2
cdr3_aa: CASSPSVSAYGYTF
cdr3_nt: TGTGCCAGCAGCCCATCAGTGTCTGCCTATGGCTACACCTTC

clone_size: .
d_call: TRBD1
cdr3_length: 13
v_call: TRBV27
j_call: TRBJ2-1
cdr3_aa: CASSRTGNNEQFF
cdr3_nt: TGTGCCAGCAGTAGGACAGGGAACAATGAGCAGTTCTTC

clone_size: .
d_call: TRBD2
cdr3_length: 16
v_call: TRBV14
j_call: TRBJ2-1
cdr3_aa: CASSPWRGVSYNEQFF
cdr3_nt: TGTGCCAGCAGTCCCTGGCGGGGGGTTTCCTACAATGAGCAGTTCTTC

clone_size: few
d_call: .
cdr3_length: 13
v_call: TRBV25-1
j_call: TRBJ2-7
cdr3_aa: CASSDGGAYEQYF
cdr3_nt: TGTGCCAGCAGTGATGGGGGGGCTTACGAGCAGTACTTC

clone_size: once
d_call: .
cdr3_length: 12
v_call: TRBV6-5
j_call: TRBJ1-6
cdr3_aa: CASSNRNSPLHF
cdr3_nt: TGTGCCAGCAGCAACAGGAATTCACCCCTCCACTTT